Below, one T cell receptor (beta chain) is given with its context. The antigen it binds to is not known. Per-base qualities were not stored, and no clone one base away is much larger. The sample is drawn from a study of blood T cell repertoires in COVID-19 (dated by TCRdb to 2018 to 2021). Turning to the overall study: Samples from collaborators originated in the United States, Italy and Spain and spanned both the acute and convalescent phases of COVID-19. The prospective study material was composed of cDNA or gDNA derived from T cells, B-cell-depleted T cells, or PBMCs. The samples were drawn from the first 160 participants of the ongoing ImmuneRACE study and from 950 to 1,500 subjects provided by 6 global collaborators. Where HLA class I and class II types were available, the types were taken from metadata supplied by the sample provider, not from assay-based typing. Deeply sampled blood TCRbeta repertoires from subjects exposed to, actively infected with, or recovered from COVID-19 were included in the dataset. The repertoires were released in a freely available public database meant as a resource for research on the immune response to SARS-CoV-2. Nearly every sample came with metadata listing a de-identified subject ID, COVID-19 status, age in years and sex.

The immunoSEQ Assay, a bias-controlled multiplex PCR, was used to amplify TCRbeta CDR3 regions from genomic DNA. In the source study's methods: The number of nucleated cells in each sample was estimated from the amplification of reference gene primers within the assay. To quantify the absolute abundance of each unique TCRbeta CDR3 rearrangement, sequence reads were collapsed and filtered. For each sample, productive Simpson clonality was calculated by taking the square root of Simpson's diversity index across productive rearrangements. TCRdb took this table from immuneACCESS and kept in-frame rearrangements with V and J called. Such tables lack part of the clones; where checked against another copy, unresolved V genes explain under half of the gap, and the rest is unexplained. The DNA was the basis for D and trimming; V, J and clone size are from that table. The sample has 300,000 or so clones on record, around 86% of them singletons. Around 1.2% of the sample lies in the top ten.

Per the germline V gene, SGHTA is the CDR1 and FQGNSA is the CDR2. Its CDR3 holds 15 amino acids, cysteine through phenylalanine. Only the CDR3 region is kept as DNA, spanning 45 bases read in frame from base 1. The germline ends are 13 bases apart after V is trimmed by 2 bases and J by 2 bases. The collaborating institutions used their own protocols to collect whole blood in K2EDTA tubes. For TCRbeta analysis, collaborators shipped samples as frozen whole blood, isolated PBMCs, or DNA extracted from either of those sample types. On the study overall, not on this receptor specifically: How much clinical and demographic metadata was included differed by source and by participant, and the metadata was provided uncurated.

Sequenced: peripheral blood. In this chain, TRBV7-2 is recombined with TRBJ2-7; matching of 5 bases hints at TRBD2 as the D gene. The clonotype comes from a man aged 70 or older with acute or convalescent COVID-19. The CDR3 protein: CASSLSSGYPYEQYF. The nucleotide sequence reads TGTGCCAGCAGCTTAAGCTCGGGGTACCCCTACGAGCAGTACTTC.